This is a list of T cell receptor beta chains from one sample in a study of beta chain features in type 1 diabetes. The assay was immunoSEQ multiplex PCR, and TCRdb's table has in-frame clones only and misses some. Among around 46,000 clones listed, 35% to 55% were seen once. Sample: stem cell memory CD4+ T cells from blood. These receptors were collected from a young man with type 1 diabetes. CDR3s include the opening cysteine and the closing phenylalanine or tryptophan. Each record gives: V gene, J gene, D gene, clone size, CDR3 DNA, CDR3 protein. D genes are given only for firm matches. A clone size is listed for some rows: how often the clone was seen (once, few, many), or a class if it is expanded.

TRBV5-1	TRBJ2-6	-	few	TGCGCCAGCAGCTTGGACTGGGCCATCTCTGGGGCCAACGTCCTGACTTTC	CASSLDWAISGANVLTF
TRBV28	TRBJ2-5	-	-	TGTGCCACCAAACAAGAGACCCAGTACTTC	CATKQETQYF
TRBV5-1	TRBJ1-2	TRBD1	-	TGCGCCAGCAGCTCTTGGACAGGGGGCGACTATGGCTACACCTTC	CASSSWTGGDYGYTF
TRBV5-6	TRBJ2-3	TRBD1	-	TGTGCCAGCAGTCTACAGGGGGGCCCCTTCACAGATACGCAGTATTTT	CASSLQGGPFTDTQYF
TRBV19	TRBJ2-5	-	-	TGTGCCAGTAGTATAGCCCCCAGGGGTAGGGGAGAGACCCAGTACTTC	CASSIAPRGRGETQYF
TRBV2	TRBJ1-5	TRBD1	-	TGTGCCAGCAGTGGACAGGGGCGTTATCAGCCCCAGCATTTT	CASSGQGRYQPQHF
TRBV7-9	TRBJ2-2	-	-	TGTGCCAGCAGCTTAATACTCGCGGACACCGGGGAGCTGTTTTTT	CASSLILADTGELFF
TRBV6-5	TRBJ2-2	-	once	TGTGCCAGCAGTTACTTTAAAACAGGGATTCCCGGGGAGCTGTTTTTT	CASSYFKTGIPGELFF
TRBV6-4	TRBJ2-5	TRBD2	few	TGTGCCAGCAGTCCACCGGGGGCTAGCGGGAGGGAGACCCAGTACTTC	CASSPPGASGRETQYF
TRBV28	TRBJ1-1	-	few	TGTGCCAGCACCTTCCAGGCAGGGGCCGCTGAAGCTTTCTTT	CASTFQAGAAEAFF
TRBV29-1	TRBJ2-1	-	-	TGCAGCGGGTCGCGAGGGTACAATGAGCAGTTCTTC	CSGSRGYNEQFF
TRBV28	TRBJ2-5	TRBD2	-	TGTGCCAGCAGATATCAGGGACTAGCGGGAGGAGAGACCCAGTACTTC	CASRYQGLAGGETQYF
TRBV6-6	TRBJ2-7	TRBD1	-	TGTGCCAGCAGTGCAGTTGCCGGGACAGGGGTTTTCGAGCAGTACTTC	CASSAVAGTGVFEQYF
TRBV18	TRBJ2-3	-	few	TGTGCCAGCTCCCTTAGGACAGCTGATACGCAGTATTTT	CASSLRTADTQYF
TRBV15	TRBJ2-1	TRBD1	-	TGTGCCACCAGCAGAGGCAGGGGGAATGAGCAGTTCTTC	CATSRGRGNEQFF
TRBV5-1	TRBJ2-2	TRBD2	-	TGCGCCAGCTCCCGGACTAGCGGAGCGGTTAACACCGGGGAGCTGTTTTTT	CASSRTSGAVNTGELFF
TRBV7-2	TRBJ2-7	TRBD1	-	TGTGCCAGCAGCTGGACAGGTCAGGGCGAGCAGTACTTC	CASSWTGQGEQYF
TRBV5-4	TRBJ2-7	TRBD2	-	TGTGCCAGCAGCTCGACTAGCGGGAGGGCCCCACCCTACGAGCAGTACTTC	CASSSTSGRAPPYEQYF
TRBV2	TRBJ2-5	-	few	TGTGCAAGCACTAGCTTTTCCCGGGAGACCCAGTACTTC	CASTSFSRETQYF
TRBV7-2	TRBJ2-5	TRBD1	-	TGTGCCAGCAGTCCTGACAGGGGTCAGGAGACCCAGTACTTC	CASSPDRGQETQYF
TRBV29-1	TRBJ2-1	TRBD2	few	TGCAGCGTTGAAGCTAGCGGGAGGGCCTATGAGCAGTTCTTC	CSVEASGRAYEQFF
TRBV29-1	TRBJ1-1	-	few	TGCAGCGTTGTAGTGTATGACATTAACACTGAAGCTTTCTTT	CSVVVYDINTEAFF
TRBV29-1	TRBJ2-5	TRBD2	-	TGCAGCGTTGGTCTAGCGGGAGTCCAAGAGACCCAGTACTTC	CSVGLAGVQETQYF
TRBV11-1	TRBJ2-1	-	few	TGTGCCAGCAGCAGAGTCGAGGGCGGGGCCTACAATGAGCAGTTCTTC	CASSRVEGGAYNEQFF
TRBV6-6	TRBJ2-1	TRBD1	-	TGTGCCAGCAGGGACAGGGGCTTCGCGTTGGATGAGCAGTTCTTC	CASRDRGFALDEQFF
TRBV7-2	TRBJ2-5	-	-	TGTGCCAGCAGCTTGGCGGGGGCGGAAGAGACCCAGTACTTC	CASSLAGAEETQYF
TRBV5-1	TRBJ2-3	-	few	TGCGCCAGCACTCCAGGGTCGAGAGGAGATACGCAGTATTTT	CASTPGSRGDTQYF